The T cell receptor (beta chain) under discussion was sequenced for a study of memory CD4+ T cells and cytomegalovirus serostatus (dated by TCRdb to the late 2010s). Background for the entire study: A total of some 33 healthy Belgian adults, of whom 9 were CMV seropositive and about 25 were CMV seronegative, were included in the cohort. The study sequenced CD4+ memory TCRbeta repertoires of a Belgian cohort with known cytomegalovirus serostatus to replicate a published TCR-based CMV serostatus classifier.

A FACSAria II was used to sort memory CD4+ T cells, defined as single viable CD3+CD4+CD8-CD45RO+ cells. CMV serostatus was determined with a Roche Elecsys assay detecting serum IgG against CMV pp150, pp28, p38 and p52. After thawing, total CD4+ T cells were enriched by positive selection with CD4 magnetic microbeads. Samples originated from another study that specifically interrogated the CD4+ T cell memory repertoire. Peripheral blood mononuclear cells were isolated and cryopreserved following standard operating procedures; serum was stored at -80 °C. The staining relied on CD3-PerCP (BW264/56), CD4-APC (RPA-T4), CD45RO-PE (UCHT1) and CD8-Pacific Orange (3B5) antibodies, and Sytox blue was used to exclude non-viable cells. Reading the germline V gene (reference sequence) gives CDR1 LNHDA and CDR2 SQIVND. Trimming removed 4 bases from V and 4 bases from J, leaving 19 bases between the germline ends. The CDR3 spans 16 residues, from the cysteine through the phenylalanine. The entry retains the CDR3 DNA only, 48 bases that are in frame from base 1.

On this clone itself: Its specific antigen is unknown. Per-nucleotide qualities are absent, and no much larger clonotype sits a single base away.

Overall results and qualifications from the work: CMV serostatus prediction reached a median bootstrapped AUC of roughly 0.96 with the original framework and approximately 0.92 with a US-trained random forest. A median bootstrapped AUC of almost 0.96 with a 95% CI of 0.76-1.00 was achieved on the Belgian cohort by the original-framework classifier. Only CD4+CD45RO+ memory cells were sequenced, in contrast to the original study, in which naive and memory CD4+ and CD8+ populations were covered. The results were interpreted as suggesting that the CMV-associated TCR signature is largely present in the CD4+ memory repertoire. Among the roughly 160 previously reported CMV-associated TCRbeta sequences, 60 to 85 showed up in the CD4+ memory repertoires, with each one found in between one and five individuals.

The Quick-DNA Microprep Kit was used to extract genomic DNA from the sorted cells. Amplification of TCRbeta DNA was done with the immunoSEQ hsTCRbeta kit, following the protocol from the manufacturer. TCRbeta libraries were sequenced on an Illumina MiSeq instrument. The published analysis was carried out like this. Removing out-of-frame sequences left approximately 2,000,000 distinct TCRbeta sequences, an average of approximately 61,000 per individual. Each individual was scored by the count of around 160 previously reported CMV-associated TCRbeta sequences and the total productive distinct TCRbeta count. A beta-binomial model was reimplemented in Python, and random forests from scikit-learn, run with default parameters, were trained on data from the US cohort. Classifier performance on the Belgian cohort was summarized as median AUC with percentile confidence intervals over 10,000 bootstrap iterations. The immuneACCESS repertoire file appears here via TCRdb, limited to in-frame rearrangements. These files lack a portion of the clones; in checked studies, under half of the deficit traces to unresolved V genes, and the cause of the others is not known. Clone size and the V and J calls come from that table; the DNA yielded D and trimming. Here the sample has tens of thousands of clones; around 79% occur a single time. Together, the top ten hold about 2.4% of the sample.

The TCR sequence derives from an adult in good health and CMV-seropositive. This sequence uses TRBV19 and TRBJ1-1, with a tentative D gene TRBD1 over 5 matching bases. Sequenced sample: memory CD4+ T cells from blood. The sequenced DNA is TGTGCCAGTAGTAGCACCCCTAGGCAGGGCGGCACTGAAGCTTTCTTT. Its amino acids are CASSSTPRQGGTEAFF.